The sequence of this TCR beta chain was determined in a study of beta chain features in type 1 diabetes. Germline CDR1 is DFQATT and CDR2 is SNEGSKA (reference sequence). The CDR3 runs to 11 residues. Trimming left V 3 bases short and J 10 bases short, with 13 bases between. Reverse transcribing all isolated RNA meant expressed TCRB transcripts were sequenced. Profiling relied on immunoSEQ multiplex PCR, and the TCRdb table lists in-frame clones only, not all of them. The sample carries roughly 47,000 clones, 35% to 55% recorded once. General study findings and limits: Significant though moderate, a shortening of TCRB CDR3s appeared in all four CD4+ subsets of Type 1 diabetes patients.

Only a few counts were recorded for this clone. Its target is not known. The origin of this receptor is a man younger than 40 with type 1 diabetes. The sequencing sample was made of stem cell memory CD4+ T cells from blood. The chain couples TRBV20-1 to TRBJ2-7; D might be TRBD2 (6 bases). For the CDR3, the DNA is TGCAGTGCTAGGGAGGCCGGGGGACAGTACTTC. The encoded protein is CSAREAGGQYF.